The table lists the clone carrying this T cell receptor beta chain with a few counts. Carried by each TCR cDNA molecule was a unique molecular identifier. Via MiXCR, TCRdb re-called the 5' RACE reads, giving one row per CDR3 protein. The sample contains 9,000 to 13,000 distinct CDR3 sequences, around 22% of which appear only once. The germline CDR1 and CDR2 sequences are SQVTM and ANQGSEA. J lost 3 bases, V lost 6 bases, and 10 bases had no gene match. The CDR3 sequence is 15 residues long. This sample was included in a study of spatial heterogeneity in lung cancer. Time point reported: sample taken at primary tumor resection. Whole RNA, isolated from tumor, nontumor lung or frozen PBMC, was sequenced without prior sorting. Patients with untreated early-stage non-small cell lung cancer, numbering approximately 79, were the donors.

The source material was PBMCs, sampled at surgery. This clonotype originated in a female donor with early-stage non-small cell lung cancer. The chain recombines TRBV29-1 with TRBJ2-1, with TRBD2 matching over 8 bases. The CDR3 here is CSVLLTGGIYNEQFF. For the CDR3, the DNA is TGCAGCGTCCTTTTGACGGGAGGGATCTACAATGAGCAGTTCTTC.